Shown below are 17 T cell receptor beta chains from a single sample sequenced in a study of cytomegalovirus exposure and HLA in healthy donors. PCR primers comprised 60 Vbeta and 13 Jbeta primers. Clones were sequenced by immunoSEQ multiplex PCR, and TCRdb holds only the in-frame ones, with some missing. The sample records approximately 170,000 clones, more than 70% being singletons. Material: PBMCs. The receptors here all came from a male donor in good health and CMV-seronegative.

The chain links TRBV6-5 to TRBJ1-2; 8 bases are shared with TRBD1. V lost 0 bases and J lost 1; bases outside the gene matches: 4. The germline V gene has CDR1 MNHEY and CDR2 SVGAGI. This CDR3 contains 16 residues. The DNA of the CDR3 is TGTGCCAGCAGTTACTCCTCAGGGGGCTTTAACTATGGCTACACCTTC. Protein: CASSYSSGGFNYGYTF.

This clone was recorded only once. The chain is built from TRBV18 and TRBJ2-1; a possible D gene is TRBD2 (5 bases). Germline CDR1 is KGHSH and CDR2 is LQKENI. The CDR3 is 14 amino acids. Deletions cut 3 bases from V and 5 bases from J, with 11 bases between. The CDR3 coding sequence is TGTGCCAGCTCACCCTCTGAGGGTAACAATGAGCAGTTCTTC. It specifies CASSPSEGNNEQFF.

The chain uses TRBV21-1 and TRBJ2-3; the table's D call of TRBD1 was not tested on the DNA. TRBV21-1 corresponds to a pseudogene. This CDR3 comprises 18 residues. In DNA form, the CDR3 reads TGTGCCAGCAGCACGCCCCCGGCGGAAGGGGGCCACACAGATACGCAGTATTTT. It translates to CASSTPPAEGGHTDTQYF.

The chain combines TRBV28 with TRBJ1-2, with 10 positions matching TRBD1. The germline V gene has CDR1 MDHEN and CDR2 SYDVKM. Unmatched junction bases numbered 2, after V lost 8 bases and J lost 8 bases. The CDR3 has 11 residues. CDR3 in amino acids: CASSTGGGYTF. The CDR3 DNA reads TGTGCCAGCTCGACAGGGGGCGGCTACACCTTC.

V is TRBV2 and J is TRBJ1-1; D not resolved. V lost 8 bases and J lost 2, with 12 bases in between. Per germline, CDR1 SNHLY and CDR2 FYNNEI. The CDR3 totals 13 residues. This CDR3 is CASFFRVNTEAFF. The CDR3 DNA sequence: TGTGCCAGCTTTTTTCGGGTCAACACTGAAGCTTTCTTT.

This clone was seen once. The chain links TRBV6-5 to TRBJ2-7; 9 nucleotides line up with TRBD1. Germline lookup yields CDR1 MNHEY and CDR2 SVGAGI. V gave up 7 bases and J gave up 5 bases; unmatched junction bases: 9. CDR3 length: 14 residues. In DNA form, the CDR3 reads TGTGCCAGCAAGAACCGGGACAGGGCGGACGAGCAGTACTTC. Protein sequence: CASKNRDRADEQYF.

The chain employs TRBV19 and TRBJ1-1, with D unresolved. The germline gives CDR1 LNHDA, CDR2 SQIVND (reference sequence). The CDR3 has 14 amino acids. With 0 bases removed from V and 5 bases from J, the gap between germline ends came to 10 bases. The CDR3 loop reads CASSIEARGTEAFF. DNA of the CDR3: TGTGCCAGTAGTATAGAGGCCCGCGGTACTGAAGCTTTCTTT. Complete variable domain (other parts from reference TRBV19 and TRBJ1-1): DGGITQSPKYLFRKEGQNVTLSCEQNLNHDAMYWYRQDPGQGLRLIYYSQIVNDFQKGDIAEGYSVSREKKESFPLTVTSAQKNPTAFYLCASSIEARGTEAFFGQGTRLTVV.

Regarding this clone: The sample holds other DNA sequences that translate to the same CDR3. This chain connects TRBV7-9 to TRBJ1-5; 9 bases fit TRBD1. Germline V CDR1 and CDR2: SEHNR, FQNEAQ (reference sequence). The V segment lost 3 bases and the J segment 6 bases; nucleotides outside the gene matches: 3. The CDR3 is 14 residues long. The chain's CDR3 is CASSLTGGVQPQHF. As DNA, the CDR3 is TGTGCCAGCAGCTTGACAGGGGGTGTTCAGCCCCAGCATTTT.

The chain is built from TRBV9 and TRBJ2-3; 8 bases align to TRBD1. From germline, CDR1 is SGDLS and CDR2 YYNGEE. V lost 0 bases, J lost 3 bases, and 0 bases stayed unmatched. The CDR3 consists of 14 residues. The DNA for the CDR3 is TGTGCCAGCAGCGTAGGGACAGGGACAGATACGCAGTATTTT. This sequence encodes CASSVGTGTDTQYF. The entire variable domain, with the rest obtained from reference TRBV9 and TRBJ2-3, is as follows: DSGVTQTPKHLITATGQRVTLRCSPRSGDLSVYWYQQSLDQGLQFLIQYYNGEERAKGNILERFSAQQFPDLHSELNLSSLELGDSALYFCASSVGTGTDTQYFGPGTRLTVL.

This clone was detected a few times. This chain joins TRBV7-9 and TRBJ2-7, with 14 bases that match TRBD2. The CDR3 loop spans 18 amino acids. V lost 4 bases to trimming and J lost 5 bases; unmatched junction nucleotides: 13. Germline lookup yields CDR1 SEHNR and CDR2 FQNEAQ (reference sequence). The CDR3 DNA sequence: TGTGCCAGCAGCTCACCGGGACTAGCGGGAGCGCATAACGACGAGCAGTACTTC. Its translation is CASSSPGLAGAHNDEQYF.

This chain connects TRBV29-1 to TRBJ2-7; D remains unclear. The CDR3 spans 12 residues. Trimming cost V 4 bases and J 1 base, with 8 bases left between them. Looked up from germline, CDR1 is SQVTM and CDR2 is ANQGSEA. CDR3 protein: CSVAGTSYEQYF. CDR3 in DNA: TGCAGCGTTGCTGGCACATCCTACGAGCAGTACTTC.

The gene calls are TRBV7-2 and TRBJ2-7; D is ambiguous. Germline CDR1 and CDR2: SGHTA and FQGNSA. This CDR3 is 15 amino acids long. With 1 base removed from V and 2 bases from J, the gap between germline ends came to 12 bases. In DNA form, the CDR3 reads TGTGCCAGCAGCTTAGGTACGGGTACCCCCTACGAGCAGTACTTC. Translating it yields CASSLGTGTPYEQYF.

The chain combines TRBV28 with TRBJ1-4; D is perhaps TRBD1 (5 bases). The V and J ends lost 7 bases and 8 bases respectively, with 14 bases between them. This CDR3 has 13 residues. Germline values: CDR1 MDHEN, CDR2 SYDVKM. Written as DNA, the CDR3 is TGTGCCAGCACCCGTGGGGGGAAAGAAAAACTGTTTTTT. This sequence encodes CASTRGGKEKLFF.

The CDR3 sequence is CSVDQGNMDGYTF. Written as DNA, the CDR3 is TGCAGCGTTGATCAGGGGAACATGGATGGCTACACCTTC. The chain carries TRBV29-1 and TRBJ1-2; a possible D gene is TRBD1 (6 bases). The V and J ends lost 3 bases and 6 bases respectively, with 14 bases between them. This CDR3 has 13 amino acids. CDR1 and CDR2 from the germline V gene are SQVTM and ANQGSEA. The whole variable domain, remainder taken from reference TRBV29-1 and TRBJ1-2, is SAVISQKPSRDICQRGTSLTIQCQVDSQVTMMFWYRQQPGQSLTLIATANQGSEATYESGFVIDKFPISRPNLTFSTLTVSNMSPEDSSIYLCSVDQGNMDGYTFGSGTRLTVV.

V and J are TRBV4-1 and TRBJ1-1, with a tentative D call TRBD1 (5 bases). Germline lookup yields CDR1 MGHRA and CDR2 YSYEKL. This CDR3 has 14 residues. Trimming took 5 bases from V and 1 from J, leaving 11 bases between them. CDR3 coding DNA: TGCGCCAGCAGCACCCGACAGAGGAACACTGAAGCTTTCTTT. Amino acids: CASSTRQRNTEAFF.

This chain uses TRBV18 with TRBJ1-1; D is unresolved. V lost 3 bases, J lost 1 base, and 9 bases lay in between. This CDR3 region has 14 residues. Germline V gene sequence: CDR1 KGHSH, CDR2 LQKENI. The CDR3 nucleotides read TGTGCCAGCTCACCCACCCGGGAGAACACTGAAGCTTTCTTT. As protein: CASSPTRENTEAFF.

The J gene is TRBJ2-7, the V gene TRBV6-1, with 9 bases aligning to TRBD1. CDR3 length equals 12 residues. Germline V lookup: CDR1 MNHNS, CDR2 SASEGT. The CDR3 region has the DNA TGTGGGGCCGGGACAGGGCGATACGAGCAGTACTTC. Amino acid sequence: CGAGTGRYEQYF.